This TCR beta chain comes out of a study of cytomegalovirus exposure and HLA in healthy donors. Study-wide findings and caveats: The investigators catalogued 150 to 200 TCR beta chains as cytomegalovirus-associated. In vitro confirmation showed three CMV-associated chains to be CMV antigen specific.

Of note for this clone: Its antigen remains unknown.

Looked up from germline, CDR1 is SNHLY and CDR2 is FYNNEI. This CDR3 is 14 amino acids long. Trimming cost V 6 bases and J 6 bases; bases outside gene matches: 5. PCR employed 60 Vbeta and 13 Jbeta primers. Authors' data handling: An analysis that came later counted tens of millions of unique TCR beta chains, roughly 11 million shared. Method: immunoSEQ multiplex PCR; TCRdb's copy keeps in-frame clones and lacks some. V and J calls plus clone size are reproduced from that table; the DNA served to infer D and trimming. The sample has about 78,000 clones, 70% to 85% seen once; the top ten hold roughly 2.4%.

V gene TRBV2 combines with J gene TRBJ2-2; TRBD2 agrees at 9 bases. This clonotype was sampled from a woman aged 45-65 years in good health and CMV-seronegative. The source material was PBMCs. Here the CDR3 reads CASRPGLAAGELFF. In DNA form, the CDR3 reads TGTGCCAGCAGACCGGGACTAGCTGCCGGGGAGCTGTTTTTT.